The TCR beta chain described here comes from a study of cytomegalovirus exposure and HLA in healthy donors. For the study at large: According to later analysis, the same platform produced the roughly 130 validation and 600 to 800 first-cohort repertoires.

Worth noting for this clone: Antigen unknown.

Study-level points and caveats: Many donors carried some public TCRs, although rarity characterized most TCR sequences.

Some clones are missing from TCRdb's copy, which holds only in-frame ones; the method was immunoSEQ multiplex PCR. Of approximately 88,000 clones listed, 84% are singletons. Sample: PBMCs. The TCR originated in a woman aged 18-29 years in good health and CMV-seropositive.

CDR3 amino acids: CASSPAGTVNNYGYTF. For the CDR3, the DNA is TGTGCCAGCAGTCCGGCCGGGACAGTCAACAACTATGGCTACACCTTC. V and J are TRBV27 and TRBJ1-2, with 7 bases aligning to TRBD1. CDR1 and CDR2 from the germline V gene are MNHEY and SMNVEV (reference sequence). This CDR3 is 16 amino acids long. V shed 5 bases, J shed 2 bases, and the junction held 11 bases outside the gene matches.